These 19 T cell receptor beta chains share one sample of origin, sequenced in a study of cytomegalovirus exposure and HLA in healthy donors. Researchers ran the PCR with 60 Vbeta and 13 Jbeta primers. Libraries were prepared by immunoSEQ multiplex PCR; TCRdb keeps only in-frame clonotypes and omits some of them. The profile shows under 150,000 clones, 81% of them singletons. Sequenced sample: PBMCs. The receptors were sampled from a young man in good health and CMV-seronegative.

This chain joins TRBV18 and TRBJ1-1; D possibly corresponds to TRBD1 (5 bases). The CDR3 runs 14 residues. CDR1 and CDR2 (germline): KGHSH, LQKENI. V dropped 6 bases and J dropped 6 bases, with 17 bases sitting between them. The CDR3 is CASSRSVGDSEAFF. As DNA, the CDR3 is TGTGCCAGCTCCCGTTCGGTGGGGGACTCTGAAGCTTTCTTT.

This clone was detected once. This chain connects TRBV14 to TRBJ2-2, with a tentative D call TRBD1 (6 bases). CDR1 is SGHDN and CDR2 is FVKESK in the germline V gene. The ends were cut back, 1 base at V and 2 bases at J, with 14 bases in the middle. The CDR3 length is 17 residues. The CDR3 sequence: CASSQGPGRGNTGELFF. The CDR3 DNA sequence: TGTGCCAGCAGCCAAGGCCCGGGCAGGGGTAACACCGGGGAGCTGTTTTTT. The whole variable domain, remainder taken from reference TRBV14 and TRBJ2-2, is EAGVTQFPSHSVIEKGQTVTLRCDPISGHDNLYWYRRVMGKEIKFLLHFVKESKQDESGMPNNRFLAERTGGTYSTLKVQPAELEDSGVYFCASSQGPGRGNTGELFFGEGSRLTVL.

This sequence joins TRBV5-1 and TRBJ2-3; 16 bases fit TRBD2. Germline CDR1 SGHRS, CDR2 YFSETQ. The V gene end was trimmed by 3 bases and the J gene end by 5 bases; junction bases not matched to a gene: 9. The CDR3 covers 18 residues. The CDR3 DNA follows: TGCGCCAGCAGCTCGGGACTAGCGGGGGGGCTTGTGTTAGATACGCAGTATTTT. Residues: CASSSGLAGGLVLDTQYF.

Written as DNA, the CDR3 is TGTGCCAGCAGCTTGGAGGCAGGGAATGAGCAGTTCTTC. This codes for CASSLEAGNEQFF. V usage is TRBV5-8 and J usage is TRBJ2-1, with D perhaps matching TRBD1 (5 bases). CDR1 and CDR2 from the germline V gene are SGHTS and YDEGEE. V lost 0 bases and J lost 7, with 8 bases in between. The CDR3 runs to 13 residues.

CDR3 amino acids: CASSRSGQGYNEQFF. As DNA, the CDR3 is TGTGCCAGCAGCCGGTCGGGACAGGGTTACAATGAGCAGTTCTTC. The gene calls are TRBV9 and TRBJ2-1; 9 bases fit TRBD1. The CDR3 runs 15 residues. Germline CDR1 and CDR2: SGDLS and YYNGEE. V trimming: 4 bases; J trimming: 4 bases; junction bases outside the gene matches: 6.

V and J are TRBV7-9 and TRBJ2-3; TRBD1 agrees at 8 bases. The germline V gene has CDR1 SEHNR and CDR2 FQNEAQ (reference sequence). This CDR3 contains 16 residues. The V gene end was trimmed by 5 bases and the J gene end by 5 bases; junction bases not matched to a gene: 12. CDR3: CASSPLTGGEGDTQYF. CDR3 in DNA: TGTGCCAGCAGCCCCCTAACAGGGGGTGAGGGAGATACGCAGTATTTT. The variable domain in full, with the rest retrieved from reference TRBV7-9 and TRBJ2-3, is DTGVSQNPRHKITKRGQNVTFRCDPISEHNRLYWYRQTLGQGPEFLTYFQNEAQLEKSRLLSDRFSAERPKGSFSTLEIQRTEQGDSAMYLCASSPLTGGEGDTQYFGPGTRLTVL.

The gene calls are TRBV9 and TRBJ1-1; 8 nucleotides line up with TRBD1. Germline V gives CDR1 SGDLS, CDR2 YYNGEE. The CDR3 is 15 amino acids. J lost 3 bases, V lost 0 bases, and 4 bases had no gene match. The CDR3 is CASSVEGQGYTEAFF. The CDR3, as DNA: TGTGCCAGCAGCGTAGAAGGACAGGGCTACACTGAAGCTTTCTTT.

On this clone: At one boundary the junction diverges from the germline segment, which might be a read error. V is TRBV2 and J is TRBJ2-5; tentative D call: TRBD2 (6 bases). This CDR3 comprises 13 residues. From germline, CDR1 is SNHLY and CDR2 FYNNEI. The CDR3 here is CASSGLGKEAQYF. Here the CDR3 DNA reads TGTGCCAGCAGTGGACTAGGGAAAGAGGCCCAGTACTTC.

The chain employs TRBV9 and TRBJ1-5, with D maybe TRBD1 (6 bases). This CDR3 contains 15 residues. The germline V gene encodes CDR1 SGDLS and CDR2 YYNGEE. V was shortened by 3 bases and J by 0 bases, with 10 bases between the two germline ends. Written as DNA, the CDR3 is TGTGCCAGCAGCGCAGGGGTACTTAGCAATCAGCCCCAGCATTTT. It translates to CASSAGVLSNQPQHF.

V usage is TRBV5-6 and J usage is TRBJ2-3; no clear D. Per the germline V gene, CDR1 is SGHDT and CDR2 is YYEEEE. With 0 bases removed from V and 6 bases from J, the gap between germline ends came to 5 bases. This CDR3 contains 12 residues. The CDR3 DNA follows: TGTGCCAGCAGCTTGGAGAGGGATACGCAGTATTTT. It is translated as CASSLERDTQYF.

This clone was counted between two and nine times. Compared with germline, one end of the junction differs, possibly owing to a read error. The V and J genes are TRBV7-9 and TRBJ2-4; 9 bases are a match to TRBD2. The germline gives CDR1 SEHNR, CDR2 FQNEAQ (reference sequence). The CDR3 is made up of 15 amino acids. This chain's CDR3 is CASSTPGLAQNIQYF. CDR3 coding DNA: TGTGCCAGCAGCACGCCGGGACTAGCCCAAAACATTCAGTACTTC.

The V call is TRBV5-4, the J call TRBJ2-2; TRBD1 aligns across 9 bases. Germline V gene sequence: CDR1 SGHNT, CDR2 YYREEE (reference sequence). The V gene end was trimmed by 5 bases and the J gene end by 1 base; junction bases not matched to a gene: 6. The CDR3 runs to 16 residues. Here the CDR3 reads CASRAPGQGNTGELFF. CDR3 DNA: TGTGCCAGCAGAGCCCCGGGACAGGGGAACACCGGGGAGCTGTTTTTT.

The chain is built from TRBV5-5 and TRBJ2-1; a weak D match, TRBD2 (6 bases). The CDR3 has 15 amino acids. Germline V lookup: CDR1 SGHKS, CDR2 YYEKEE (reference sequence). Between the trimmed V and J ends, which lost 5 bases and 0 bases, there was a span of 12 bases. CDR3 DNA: TGTGCCAGCAGTTCGGGAGCGAGCTCCTACAATGAGCAGTTCTTC. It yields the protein CASSSGASSYNEQFF.

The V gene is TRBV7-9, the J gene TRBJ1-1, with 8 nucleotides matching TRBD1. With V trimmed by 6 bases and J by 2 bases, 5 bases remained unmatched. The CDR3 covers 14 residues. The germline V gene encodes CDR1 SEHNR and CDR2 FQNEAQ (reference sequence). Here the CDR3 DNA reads TGTGCCAGCAGACCAACAGGGGGTAACACTGAAGCTTTCTTT. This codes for CASRPTGGNTEAFF. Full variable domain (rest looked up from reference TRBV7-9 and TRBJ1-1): DTGVSQNPRHKITKRGQNVTFRCDPISEHNRLYWYRQTLGQGPEFLTYFQNEAQLEKSRLLSDRFSAERPKGSFSTLEIQRTEQGDSAMYLCASRPTGGNTEAFFGQGTRLTVV.

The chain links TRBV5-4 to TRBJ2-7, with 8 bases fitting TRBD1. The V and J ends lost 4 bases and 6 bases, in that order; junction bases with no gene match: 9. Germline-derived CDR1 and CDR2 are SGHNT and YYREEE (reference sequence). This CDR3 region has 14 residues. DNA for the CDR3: TGTGCCAGCAGCCCGGACAGGGTGAAGGGCGAGCAGTACTTC. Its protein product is CASSPDRVKGEQYF.

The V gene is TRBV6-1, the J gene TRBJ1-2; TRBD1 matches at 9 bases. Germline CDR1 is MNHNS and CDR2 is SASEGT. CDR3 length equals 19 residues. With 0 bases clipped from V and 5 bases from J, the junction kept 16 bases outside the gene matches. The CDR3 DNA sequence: TGTGCCAGCAGTGAAGCGGAGGGGACAGGGACCCTCCTTAGGTATGGCTACACCTTC. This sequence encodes CASSEAEGTGTLLRYGYTF.

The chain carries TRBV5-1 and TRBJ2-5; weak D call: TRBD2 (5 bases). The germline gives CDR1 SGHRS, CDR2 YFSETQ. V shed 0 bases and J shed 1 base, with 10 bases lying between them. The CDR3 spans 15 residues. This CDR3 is CASSLGGYVQETQYF. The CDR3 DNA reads TGCGCCAGCAGCTTGGGCGGGTACGTCCAAGAGACCCAGTACTTC. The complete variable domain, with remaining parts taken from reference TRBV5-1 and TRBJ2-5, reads KAGVTQTPRYLIKTRGQQVTLSCSPISGHRSVSWYQQTPGQGLQFLFEYFSETQRNKGNFPGRFSGRQFSNSRSEMNVSTLELGDSALYLCASSLGGYVQETQYFGPGTRLLVL.

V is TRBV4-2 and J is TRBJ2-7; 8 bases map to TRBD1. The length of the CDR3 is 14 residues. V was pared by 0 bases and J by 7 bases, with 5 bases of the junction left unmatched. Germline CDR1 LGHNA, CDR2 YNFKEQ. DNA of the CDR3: TGTGCCAGCAGCCAAGAAAGGACAGGGTTGGAGCAGTACTTC. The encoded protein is CASSQERTGLEQYF.

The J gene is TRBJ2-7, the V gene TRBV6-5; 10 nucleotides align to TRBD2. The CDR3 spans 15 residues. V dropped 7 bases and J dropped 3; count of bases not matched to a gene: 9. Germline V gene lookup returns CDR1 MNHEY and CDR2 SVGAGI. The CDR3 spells CASTPWTSGFYEQYF. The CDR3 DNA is TGTGCCAGCACCCCCTGGACTAGCGGTTTCTACGAGCAGTACTTC.